This T cell receptor beta chain was captured by sequencing in a study of cytomegalovirus exposure and HLA in healthy donors. The study, taken as a whole, reports: In a later analysis, V- and J-gene trimming of beta chains associated with a DCLRE1C missense variant, replicated independently. Later work showed greater clonal expansion in HLA-associated TCR beta chains than in equally common others.

The germline gives CDR1 GTSNPN, CDR2 SVGIG (reference sequence). This CDR3 contains 13 residues. Trimming stripped 1 base from V and 0 bases from J, with 6 bases between. There are a few counts of this clone. The antigen is unknown. The PCR used 60 Vbeta and 13 Jbeta primers. The protocol was immunoSEQ multiplex PCR, while the TCRdb copy is restricted to in-frame clones and leaves out a portion. The sample lists about 220,000 clones, roughly 82% occurring once. The receptor was isolated from a man aged 40-55 years in good health and CMV-seropositive. Sequencing was performed on PBMCs. The chain joins TRBV30 to TRBJ1-1; D is uncertain. The CDR3 DNA is TGTGCCTGGAGTGGTCAGGTGAACACTGAAGCTTTCTTT. Amino acid sequence: CAWSGQVNTEAFF.